This passage covers 6 T cell receptor beta chains from one sample sequenced in a study of cytomegalovirus exposure and HLA in healthy donors. The PCR had 60 Vbeta and 13 Jbeta primers. Some clones are missing from TCRdb's copy, which holds only in-frame ones; the method was immunoSEQ multiplex PCR. The sample lists about 170,000 clones, around 80% seen once, with about 4.4% in the top ten. The material sequenced was PBMCs. The source is a woman aged 45-65 years in good health and CMV-seropositive.

Here the CDR3 reads CASSLSGREGDTQYF. The CDR3, as DNA: TGTGCCAGCAGTCTCAGCGGTAGAGAAGGAGATACGCAGTATTTT. The genes are TRBV7-2 and TRBJ2-3; perhaps TRBD2 as D (5 bases). The germline V and J ends were trimmed by 6 bases and 5 bases, with 18 bases remaining between them. The CDR3 extends over 15 amino acids. Germline values: CDR1 SGHTA, CDR2 FQGNSA.

The rearrangement uses TRBV15 and TRBJ2-7; D uncertain. Germline CDR1 reads LNHNV; CDR2 reads YYDKDF (reference sequence). The CDR3 totals 14 residues. The V gene lost 2 bases and the J gene lost 2 bases, with 10 bases spanning the gap. Here the CDR3 reads CATSRYFPAYEQYF. Here the CDR3 DNA reads TGTGCCACCAGCAGATATTTCCCGGCCTACGAGCAGTACTTC.

This chain's CDR3 is CASSSPSGGSYEQYF. DNA of the CDR3: TGTGCCAGCAGCTCCCCTAGCGGGGGGAGTTACGAGCAGTACTTC. The V call is TRBV11-2, the J call TRBJ2-7; 11 nucleotides line up with TRBD2. Losses at the gene ends were 4 bases for V and 4 bases for J; bases not matched to a gene: 6. The CDR3 extends over 15 amino acids. CDR1 and CDR2 (germline): SGHAT, FQNNGV.

The chain has TRBV6-1 and TRBJ2-3, with TRBD2 matching over 11 bases. There are 16 residues in the CDR3. The germline CDR1 and CDR2 sequences are MNHNS and SASEGT. V was pared by 4 bases and J by 0 bases, with 3 bases of the junction left unmatched. The CDR3 loop is CASSATSGESTDTQYF. In DNA form, the CDR3 reads TGTGCCAGCAGTGCGACTAGCGGGGAGAGCACAGATACGCAGTATTTT.

The rearrangement uses TRBV4-1 and TRBJ2-7; 8 bases agree with TRBD2. The CDR3 loop spans 17 amino acids. Germline-derived CDR1 and CDR2 are MGHRA and YSYEKL. V lost 0 bases to trimming and J lost 0 bases; unmatched junction nucleotides: 7. CDR3 sequence (DNA): TGCGCCAGCAGCCAAGATAAGACCGGGAGGGCCTCCTACGAGCAGTACTTC. Translation gives CASSQDKTGRASYEQYF.

The chain is built from TRBV10-1 and TRBJ2-3; 9 nucleotides align to TRBD1. There are 15 residues in the CDR3. The V segment lost 4 bases and the J segment 1 base; nucleotides outside the gene matches: 3. Looked up from germline, CDR1 is WNHNN and CDR2 is SYGVQD (reference sequence). The CDR3 spells CASSGGQGGTDTQYF. In nucleotides, the CDR3 is TGCGCCAGCAGTGGGGGACAGGGCGGCACAGATACGCAGTATTTT.